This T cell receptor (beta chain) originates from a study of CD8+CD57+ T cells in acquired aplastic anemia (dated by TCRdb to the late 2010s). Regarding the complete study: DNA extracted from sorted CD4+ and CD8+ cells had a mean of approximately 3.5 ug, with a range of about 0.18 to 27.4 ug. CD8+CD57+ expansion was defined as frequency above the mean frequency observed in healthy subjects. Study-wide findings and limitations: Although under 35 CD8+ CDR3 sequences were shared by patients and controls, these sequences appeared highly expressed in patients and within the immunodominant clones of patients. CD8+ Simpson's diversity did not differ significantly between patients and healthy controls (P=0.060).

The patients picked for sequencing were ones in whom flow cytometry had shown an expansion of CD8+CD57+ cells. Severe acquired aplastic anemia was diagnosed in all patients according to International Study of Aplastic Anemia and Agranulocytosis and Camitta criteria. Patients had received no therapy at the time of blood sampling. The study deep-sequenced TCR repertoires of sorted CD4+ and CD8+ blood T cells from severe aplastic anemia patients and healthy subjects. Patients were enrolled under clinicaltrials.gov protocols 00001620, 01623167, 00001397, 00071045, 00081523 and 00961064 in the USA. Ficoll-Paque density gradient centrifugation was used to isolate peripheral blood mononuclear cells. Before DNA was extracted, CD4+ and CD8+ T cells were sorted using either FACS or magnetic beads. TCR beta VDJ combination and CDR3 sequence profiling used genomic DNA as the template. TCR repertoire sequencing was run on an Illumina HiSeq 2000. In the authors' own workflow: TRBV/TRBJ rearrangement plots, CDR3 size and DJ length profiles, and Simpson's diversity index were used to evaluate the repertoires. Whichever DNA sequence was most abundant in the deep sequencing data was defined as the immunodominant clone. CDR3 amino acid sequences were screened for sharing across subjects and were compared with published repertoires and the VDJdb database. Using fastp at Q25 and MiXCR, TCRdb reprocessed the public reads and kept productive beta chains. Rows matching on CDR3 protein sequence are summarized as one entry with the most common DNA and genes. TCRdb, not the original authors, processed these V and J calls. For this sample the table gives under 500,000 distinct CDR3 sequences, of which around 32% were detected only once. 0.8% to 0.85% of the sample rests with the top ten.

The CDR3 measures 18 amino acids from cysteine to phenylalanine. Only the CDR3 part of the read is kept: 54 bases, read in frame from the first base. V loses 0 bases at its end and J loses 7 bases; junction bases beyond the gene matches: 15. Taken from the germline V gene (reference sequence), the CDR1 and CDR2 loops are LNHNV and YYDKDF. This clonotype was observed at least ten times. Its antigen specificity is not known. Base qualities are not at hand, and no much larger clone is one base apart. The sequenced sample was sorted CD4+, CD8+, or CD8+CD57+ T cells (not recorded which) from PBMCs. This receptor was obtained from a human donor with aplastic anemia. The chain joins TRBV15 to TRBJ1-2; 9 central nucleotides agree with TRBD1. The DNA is TGTGCCACCAGCAGAGATCCCCGAAGGACAGGGGTGTCCGGTGGCTACACCTTC. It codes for CATSRDPRRTGVSGGYTF.